This T cell receptor (beta chain) was found in a study of molecular identifiers for immune sequencing clone quantification. In the study overall: Split five ways in replicates, RNA from about 20,000 or 100,000 naive CD8 cells had four portions sequenced.

As CD8+CD4-CCR7+CD45RA+ cells, naive CD8 T cells were sorted. Whole-study results and caveats: The study found clones above 20 RNA copies held over 99% of effector molecules and under 1% in naive cells.

In regard to this clonotype: Its antigen remains unknown. This may come from a read error, since a much larger clone is one base off.

Germline lookup yields CDR1 LNHDA and CDR2 SQIVND (reference sequence). After removal of 11 bases from V and 4 bases from J, the junction contained 14 bases not matched to a gene. This CDR3 is 14 amino acids long. Each CDR3 protein gets one entry after TCRdb re-called the PCR reads with MiXCR. The profile shows 350,000 or so distinct CDR3 sequences, about 21% of them singletons. This TCR was sampled from a human donor in good health. Some libraries in this study had Jurkat cell RNA spiked in. The chain joins TRBV19 to TRBJ2-7; 7 bases match TRBD2. Sequenced material: naive CD8+ T cells from blood, with Jurkat cell RNA spiked in. Subset meaning: FACS-sorted CD8+CD4-CCR7+CD45RA+ naive T cells. As DNA, the CDR3 is TGTGCCGGTCGGACCTCTAGCGGAACTTACGAGCAGTACTTC. It codes for CAGRTSSGTYEQYF.